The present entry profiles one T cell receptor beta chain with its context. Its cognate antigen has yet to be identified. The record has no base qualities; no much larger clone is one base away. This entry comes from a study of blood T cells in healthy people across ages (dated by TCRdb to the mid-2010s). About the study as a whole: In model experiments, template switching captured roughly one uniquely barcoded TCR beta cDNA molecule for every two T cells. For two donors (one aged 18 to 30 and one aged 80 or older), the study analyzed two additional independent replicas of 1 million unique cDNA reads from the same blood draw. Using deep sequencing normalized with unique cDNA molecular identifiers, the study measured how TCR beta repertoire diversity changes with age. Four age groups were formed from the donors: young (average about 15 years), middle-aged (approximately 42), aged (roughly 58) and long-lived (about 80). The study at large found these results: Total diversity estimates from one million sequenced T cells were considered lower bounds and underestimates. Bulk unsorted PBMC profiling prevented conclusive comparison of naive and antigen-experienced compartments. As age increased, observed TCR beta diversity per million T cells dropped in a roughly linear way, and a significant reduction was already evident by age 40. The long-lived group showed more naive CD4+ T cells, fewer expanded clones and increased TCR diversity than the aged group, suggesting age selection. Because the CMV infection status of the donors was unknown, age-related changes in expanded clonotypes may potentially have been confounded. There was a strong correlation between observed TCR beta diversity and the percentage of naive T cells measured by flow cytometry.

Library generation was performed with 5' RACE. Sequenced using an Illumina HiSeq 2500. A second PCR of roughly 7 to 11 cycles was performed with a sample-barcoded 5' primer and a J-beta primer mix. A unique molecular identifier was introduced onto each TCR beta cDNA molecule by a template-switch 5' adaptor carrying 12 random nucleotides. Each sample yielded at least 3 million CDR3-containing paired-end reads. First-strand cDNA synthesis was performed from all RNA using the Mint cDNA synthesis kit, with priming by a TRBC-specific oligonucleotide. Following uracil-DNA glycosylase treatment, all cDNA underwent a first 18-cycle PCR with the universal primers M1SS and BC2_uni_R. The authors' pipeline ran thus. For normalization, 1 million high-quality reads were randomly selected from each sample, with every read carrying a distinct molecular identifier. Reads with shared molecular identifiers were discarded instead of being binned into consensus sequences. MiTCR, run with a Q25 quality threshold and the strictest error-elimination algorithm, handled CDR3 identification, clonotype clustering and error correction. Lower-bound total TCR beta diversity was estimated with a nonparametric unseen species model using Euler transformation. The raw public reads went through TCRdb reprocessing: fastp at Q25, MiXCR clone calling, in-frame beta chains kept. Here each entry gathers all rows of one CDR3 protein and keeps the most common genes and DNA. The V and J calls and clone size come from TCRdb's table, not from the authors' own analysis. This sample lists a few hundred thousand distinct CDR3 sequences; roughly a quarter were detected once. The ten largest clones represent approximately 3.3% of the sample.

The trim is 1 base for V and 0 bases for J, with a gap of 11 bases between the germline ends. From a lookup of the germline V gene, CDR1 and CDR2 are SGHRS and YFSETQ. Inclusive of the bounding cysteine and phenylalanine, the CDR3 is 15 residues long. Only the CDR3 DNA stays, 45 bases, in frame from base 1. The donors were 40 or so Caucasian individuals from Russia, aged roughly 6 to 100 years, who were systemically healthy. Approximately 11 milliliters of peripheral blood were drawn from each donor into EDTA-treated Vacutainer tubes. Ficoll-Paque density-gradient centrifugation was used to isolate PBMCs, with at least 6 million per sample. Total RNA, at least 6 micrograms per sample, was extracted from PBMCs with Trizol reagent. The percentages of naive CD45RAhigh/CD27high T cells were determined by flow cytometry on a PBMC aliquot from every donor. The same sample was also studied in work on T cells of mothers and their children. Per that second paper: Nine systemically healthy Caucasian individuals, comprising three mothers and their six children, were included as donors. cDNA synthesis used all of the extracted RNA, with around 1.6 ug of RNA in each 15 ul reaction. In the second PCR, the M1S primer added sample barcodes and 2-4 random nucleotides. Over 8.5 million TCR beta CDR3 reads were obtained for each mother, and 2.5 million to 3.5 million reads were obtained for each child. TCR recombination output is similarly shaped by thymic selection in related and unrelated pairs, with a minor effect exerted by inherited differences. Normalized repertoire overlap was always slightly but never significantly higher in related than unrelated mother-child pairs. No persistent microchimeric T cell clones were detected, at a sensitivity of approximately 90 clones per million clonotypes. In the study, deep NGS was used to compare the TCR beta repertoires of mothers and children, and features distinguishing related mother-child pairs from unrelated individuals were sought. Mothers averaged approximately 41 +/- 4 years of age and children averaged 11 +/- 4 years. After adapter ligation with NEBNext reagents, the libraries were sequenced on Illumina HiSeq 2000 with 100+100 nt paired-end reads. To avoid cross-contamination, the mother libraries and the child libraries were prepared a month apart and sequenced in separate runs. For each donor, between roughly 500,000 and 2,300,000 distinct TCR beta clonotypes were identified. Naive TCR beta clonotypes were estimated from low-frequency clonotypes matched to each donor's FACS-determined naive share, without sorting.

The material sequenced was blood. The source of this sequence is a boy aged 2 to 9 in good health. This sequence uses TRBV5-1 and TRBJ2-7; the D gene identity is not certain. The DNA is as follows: TGCGCCAGCAGCTTGATGTCGACGAGCTCCTACGAGCAGTACTTC. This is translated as CASSLMSTSSYEQYF.